The clone carrying this T cell receptor beta chain has ten or more counts. TCRdb ran MiXCR on the 5' RACE reads and lists one entry per CDR3 protein. Of some 97,000 distinct CDR3 sequences in the sample, around 5.5% were seen once. Germline CDR1 is SGHNT and CDR2 is YENEEA. The CDR3 covers 16 residues. With V trimmed by 5 bases and J by 7 bases, 12 bases remained unmatched. These data come from a study of identical twins. The J gene is TRBJ1-1, the V gene TRBV11-3; 11 bases match TRBD1. The sequenced sample consisted of memory T cells sorted from blood. The TCR was taken from a woman aged 50 to 60 in good health. For the CDR3, the DNA is TGTGCCAGCAGCGAAGACCCTCGGACAGGGGGCGTTGAAGCTTTCTTT. Protein: CASSEDPRTGGVEAFF. The full variable domain, in which reference TRBV11-3 and TRBJ1-1 provide the parts outside the CDR3, is EAGVVQSPRYKIIEKKQPVAFWCNPISGHNTLYWYLQNLGQGPELLIRYENEEAVDDSQLPKDRFSAERLKGVDSTLKIQPAELGDSAVYLCASSEDPRTGGVEAFFGQGTRLTVV.